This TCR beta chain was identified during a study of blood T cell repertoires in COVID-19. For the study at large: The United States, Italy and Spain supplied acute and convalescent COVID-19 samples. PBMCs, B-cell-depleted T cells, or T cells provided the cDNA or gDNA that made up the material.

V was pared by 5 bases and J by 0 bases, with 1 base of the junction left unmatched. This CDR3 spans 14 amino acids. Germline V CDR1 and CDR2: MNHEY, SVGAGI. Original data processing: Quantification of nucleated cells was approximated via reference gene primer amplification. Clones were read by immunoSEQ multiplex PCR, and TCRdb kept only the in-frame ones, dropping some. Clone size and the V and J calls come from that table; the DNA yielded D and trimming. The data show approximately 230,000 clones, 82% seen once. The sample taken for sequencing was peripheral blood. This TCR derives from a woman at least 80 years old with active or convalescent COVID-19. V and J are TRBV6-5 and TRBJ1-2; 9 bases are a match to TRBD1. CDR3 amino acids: CASSRQGANYGYTF. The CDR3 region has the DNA TGTGCCAGCAGTCGACAGGGGGCTAACTATGGCTACACCTTC.